The T cell receptor beta chain described here comes from a study of technical replicates of blood from a handful of donors. In germline, CDR1 is SNHLY, CDR2 FYNNEI. V gave up 3 bases and J gave up 3 bases, with 8 bases separating them. CDR3 size: 13 residues. Method: immunoSEQ multiplex PCR; TCRdb's copy keeps in-frame clones and lacks some. This sample has 65,000 to 90,000 clones, with roughly 90% found just once. This clonotype was obtained from a human donor in good health. Some clones in this sample may be carry-over from other donors' samples. The chain employs TRBV2 and TRBJ1-2; D is ambiguous. Sequencing used PBMCs. The CDR3 here is CASSDEGHYGYTF. CDR3 bases: TGTGCCAGCAGTGATGAGGGCCACTATGGCTACACCTTC.